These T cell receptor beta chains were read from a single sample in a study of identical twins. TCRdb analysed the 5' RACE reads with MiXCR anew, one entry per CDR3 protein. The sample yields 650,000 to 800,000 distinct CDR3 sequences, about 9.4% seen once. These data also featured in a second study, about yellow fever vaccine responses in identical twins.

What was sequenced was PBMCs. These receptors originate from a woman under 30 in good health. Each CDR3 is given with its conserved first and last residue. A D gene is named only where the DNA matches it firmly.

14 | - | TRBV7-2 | CASSADTEYNEQFF
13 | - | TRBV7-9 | CASSLASSETQYF
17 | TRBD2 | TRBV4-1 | CASSQWTSGRESYEQYF
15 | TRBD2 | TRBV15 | CATSRARGGVAEQFF
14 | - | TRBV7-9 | CAISGGRPNYEQYF
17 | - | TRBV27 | CASSFPRGSGVGSEQFF
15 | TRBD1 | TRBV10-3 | CAISSGQGGTDTQYF
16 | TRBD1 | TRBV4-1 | CASSQERDRATDTQYF
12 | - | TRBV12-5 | CASAGSSYEQYF
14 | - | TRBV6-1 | CASRQAYSNQPQHF
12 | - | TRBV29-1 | CSVHSQGMATYF
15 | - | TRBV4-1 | CASSPMSGMNTEAFF
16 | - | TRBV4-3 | CASSQGQGPGANVLTF
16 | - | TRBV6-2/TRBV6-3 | CASSHNPGPKRPEAFF
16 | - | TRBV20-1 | CSAREAGSLNTDTQYF
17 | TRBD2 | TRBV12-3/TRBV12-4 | CASSFPRLGGIQETQYF
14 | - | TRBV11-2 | CASSLTDAQETQYF
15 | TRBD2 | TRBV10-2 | CASSESAGGVYEQYF
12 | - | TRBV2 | CATETQNTEAFF
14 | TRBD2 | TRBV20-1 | CSATGGFRSETQYF
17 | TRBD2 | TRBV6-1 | CASSPLLAGGREETQYF
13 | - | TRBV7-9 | CATKLTSQETQYF
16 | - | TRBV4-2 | CASSRDGQKSTDTQYF
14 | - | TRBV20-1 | CSAPGRQSYNEQFF
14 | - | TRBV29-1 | CSVLPDGRGDEQFF
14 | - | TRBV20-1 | CSARDEGGRNEQFF
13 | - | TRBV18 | CASSPQLSSEQFF
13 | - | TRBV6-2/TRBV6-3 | CASTTSPGQTSGF
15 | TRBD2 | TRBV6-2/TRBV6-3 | CASDQAGAFTDTQYF
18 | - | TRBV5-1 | CASSPQGKKGLQAYEQYF
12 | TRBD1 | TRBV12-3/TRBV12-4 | CASSLRQGANTF
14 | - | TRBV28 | CASSFRVGYTEAFF
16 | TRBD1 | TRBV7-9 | CASSLGGTGSGETQYF
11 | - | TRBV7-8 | CASTQNEKLFF
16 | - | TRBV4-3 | CASSRQNGQTYNEQFF
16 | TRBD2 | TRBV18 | CASSHREVQGTDTQYF
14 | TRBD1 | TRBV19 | CASSTGQGQYEQYF
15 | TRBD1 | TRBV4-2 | CASSPGTDSYNEQFF
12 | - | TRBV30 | CAWSPLWHEQFF
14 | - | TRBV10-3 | CAISEPDWTYEQYF
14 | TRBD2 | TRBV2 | CASRGTSGRYEQYF
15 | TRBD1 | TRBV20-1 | CSANGRQGATDTQYF
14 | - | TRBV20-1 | CSAQRNEAKNIQYF
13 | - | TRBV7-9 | CASSLAGTLEAFF
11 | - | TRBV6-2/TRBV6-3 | CASSSTNEQFF
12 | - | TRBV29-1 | CSVVFGFYGYTF
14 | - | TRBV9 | CASSVAQNTGELFF
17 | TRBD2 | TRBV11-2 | CASSLDVGGAHTGELFF
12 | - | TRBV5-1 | CASQGFTGELFF
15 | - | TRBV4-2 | CASSQEHGENTEAFF
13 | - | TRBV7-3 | CASSLFWGDEQFF
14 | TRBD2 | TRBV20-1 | CSAKITSGYYEQYF
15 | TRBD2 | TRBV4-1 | CASSPPAGGSETQYF
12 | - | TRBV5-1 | CASSTDSYEQYF